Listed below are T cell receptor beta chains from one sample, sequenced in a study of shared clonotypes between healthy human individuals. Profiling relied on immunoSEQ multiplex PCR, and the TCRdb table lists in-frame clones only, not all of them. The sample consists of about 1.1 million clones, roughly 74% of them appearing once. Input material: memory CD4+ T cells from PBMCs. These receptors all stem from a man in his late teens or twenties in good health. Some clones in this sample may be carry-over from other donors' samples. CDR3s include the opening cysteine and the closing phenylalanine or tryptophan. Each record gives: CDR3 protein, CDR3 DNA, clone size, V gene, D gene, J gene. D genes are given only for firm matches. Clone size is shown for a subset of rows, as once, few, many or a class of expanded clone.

CASRPASRETQYF TGTGCCAGCAGACCAGCTAGCCGGGAGACCCAGTACTTC NA TRBV27 NA TRBJ2-5
CASHGSYNSPLHF TGTGCCAGCCACGGCTCCTATAATTCACCCCTCCACTTT NA TRBV28 NA TRBJ1-6
CASTPLSYEQFF TGTGCCAGCACCCCCCTAAGCTATGAGCAGTTCTTC few TRBV11-3 NA TRBJ2-1
CASSLLSLGAKNIQYF TGTGCCAGCAGTTTATTATCTTTAGGAGCCAAAAACATTCAGTACTTC NA TRBV28 NA TRBJ2-4
CATSRDSRSSYEQYF TGTGCCACCAGCAGAGATTCGCGGAGCTCCTACGAGCAGTACTTC many TRBV15 NA TRBJ2-7
CASSFYLRAPGAGANVLTF TGCGCCAGCAGCTTTTACCTCCGGGCCCCGGGGGCTGGGGCCAACGTCCTGACTTTC NA TRBV5-1 NA TRBJ2-6
CASSFYGRATSYEQYF TGCGCCAGCAGCTTTTATGGGAGGGCCACCTCCTACGAGCAGTACTTC once TRBV5-1 TRBD2 TRBJ2-7
CASSQTPDRTYEQYF TGCGCCAGCAGCCAAACCCCCGACAGGACCTACGAGCAGTACTTC NA TRBV5-1 NA TRBJ2-7
CASSPRFRLAANTGELFF TGTGCCAGCAGCCCCCGATTTAGGCTAGCGGCGAACACCGGGGAGCTGTTTTTT few TRBV7-9 TRBD2 TRBJ2-2
CASSLWVGTEAFF TGTGCCAGCAGTTTATGGGTAGGGACTGAAGCTTTCTTT NA TRBV28 NA TRBJ1-1
CANQRAAGDFYEQYF TGTGCCAACCAACGCGCAGCGGGAGACTTCTACGAGCAGTACTTC once TRBV2 TRBD2 TRBJ2-7
CASSGTGEGAYGYTF TGTGCCAGCAGTGGAACAGGAGAAGGGGCCTATGGCTACACCTTC NA TRBV28 NA TRBJ1-2
CASTRDSNEQYF TGTGCCAGCACCAGGGACAGCAACGAGCAGTACTTC NA TRBV2 TRBD1 TRBJ2-7
CAWTTGDSITDTQYF TGTGCCTGGACTACCGGGGACTCCATCACAGATACGCAGTATTTT NA TRBV30 NA TRBJ2-3
CASRYRDGLWDEQYF TGTGCCAGCAGATACCGGGACGGCCTTTGGGACGAGCAGTACTTC NA TRBV27 NA TRBJ2-7
CASSQGATNEKLFF TGTGCCAGCAGCCAGGGGGCAACTAATGAAAAACTGTTTTTT NA TRBV7-9 TRBD1 TRBJ1-4
CASSPLAGQGEQFF TGCGCCAGCAGCCCTTTAGCGGGGCAAGGGGAGCAGTTCTTC NA TRBV5-1 TRBD2 TRBJ2-1
CASSFRNGGTGELFF TGTGCCAGCAGCTTTAGGAACGGGGGGACCGGGGAGCTGTTTTTT NA TRBV5-5 TRBD2 TRBJ2-2
CASSLGGLTNEQFF TGTGCCAGCAGCTTGGGTGGTCTTACCAATGAGCAGTTCTTC NA TRBV5-4 NA TRBJ2-1
CASSVGTSGYTDTQYF TGTGCCAGCAGCGTAGGGACTAGCGGTTACACAGATACGCAGTATTTT NA TRBV9 TRBD2 TRBJ2-3
CASSLVVSTYEQYF TGCGCCAGCAGCTTGGTCGTCAGCACCTACGAGCAGTACTTC NA TRBV5-1 NA TRBJ2-7
CATSRGREETQYF TGTGCCACCAGCAGAGGTCGGGAAGAGACCCAGTACTTC few TRBV15 NA TRBJ2-5
CATEPTSRNTGELFF TGTGCCACCGAACCGACTAGCCGGAACACCGGGGAGCTGTTTTTT many TRBV15 TRBD2 TRBJ2-2
CASMRGGKDYGYTF TGTGCCAGCATGAGGGGGGGTAAGGACTATGGCTACACCTTC NA TRBV2 NA TRBJ1-2
CASSLRLSGNQWQFF TGTGCCAGCAGCTTACGGCTAAGCGGGAATCAATGGCAGTTCTTC once TRBV7-2 TRBD2 TRBJ2-1
CASSQQGGELRGYTF TGTGCCAGCAGCCAGCAAGGTGGGGAGCTCAGGGGCTACACCTTC NA TRBV4-2 NA TRBJ1-2
CASSLRGGTEAFF TGTGCCAGCAGCTTGCGCGGGGGCACTGAAGCTTTCTTT NA TRBV5-4 NA TRBJ1-1